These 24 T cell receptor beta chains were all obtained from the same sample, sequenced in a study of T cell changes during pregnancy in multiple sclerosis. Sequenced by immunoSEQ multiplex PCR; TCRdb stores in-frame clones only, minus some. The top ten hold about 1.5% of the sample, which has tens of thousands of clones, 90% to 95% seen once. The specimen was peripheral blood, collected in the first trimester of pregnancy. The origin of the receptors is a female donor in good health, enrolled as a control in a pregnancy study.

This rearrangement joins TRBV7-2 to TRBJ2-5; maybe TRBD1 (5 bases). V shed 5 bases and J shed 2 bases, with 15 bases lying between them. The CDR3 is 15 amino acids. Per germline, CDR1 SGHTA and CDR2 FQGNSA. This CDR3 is CASSHVAGMQETQYF. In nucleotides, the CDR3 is TGTGCCAGCAGCCACGTCGCAGGGATGCAAGAGACCCAGTACTTC.

The chain's CDR3 is CASRSDPQGINTEAFF. CDR3 DNA: TGTGCCAGTCGATCCGACCCTCAGGGGATAAACACTGAAGCTTTCTTT. The rearrangement uses TRBV19 and TRBJ1-1; D might be TRBD1 (6 bases). The CDR3 is 16 residues long. Between the trimmed V and J ends, which lost 8 bases and 2 bases, there was a span of 21 bases. CDR1 is LNHDA and CDR2 is SQIVND in the germline V gene (reference sequence).

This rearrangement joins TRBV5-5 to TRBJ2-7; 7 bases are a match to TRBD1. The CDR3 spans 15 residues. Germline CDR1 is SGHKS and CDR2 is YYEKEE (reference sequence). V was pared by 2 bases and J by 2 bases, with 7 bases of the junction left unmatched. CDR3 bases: TGTGCCAGCAGCTTTACACAGGGGATCGCCTACGAGCAGTACTTC. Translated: CASSFTQGIAYEQYF.

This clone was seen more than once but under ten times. The CDR3 bases are TGTGCCAGCAGTTTGACAGCTAACTATGGCTACACCTTC. Residues: CASSLTANYGYTF. The V call is TRBV27, the J call TRBJ1-2; D may be TRBD1 (5 bases). The CDR3 consists of 13 residues. Germline values: CDR1 MNHEY, CDR2 SMNVEV (reference sequence). The ends were cut back, 3 bases at V and 0 bases at J, with 5 bases in the middle.

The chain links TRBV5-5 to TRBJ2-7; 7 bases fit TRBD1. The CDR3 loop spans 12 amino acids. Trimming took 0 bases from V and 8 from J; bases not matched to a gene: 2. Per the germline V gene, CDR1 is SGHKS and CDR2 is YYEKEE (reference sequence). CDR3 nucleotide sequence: TGTGCCAGCAGCTTGGGAGGGGGCCAGCAGTACTTC. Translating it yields CASSLGGGQQYF.

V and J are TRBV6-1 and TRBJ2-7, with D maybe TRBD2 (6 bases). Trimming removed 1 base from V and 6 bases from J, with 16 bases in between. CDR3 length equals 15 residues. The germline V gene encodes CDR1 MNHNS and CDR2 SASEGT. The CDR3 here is CASSEGAGIPSEQYF. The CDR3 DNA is TGTGCCAGCAGTGAAGGTGCGGGAATTCCTTCCGAGCAGTACTTC.

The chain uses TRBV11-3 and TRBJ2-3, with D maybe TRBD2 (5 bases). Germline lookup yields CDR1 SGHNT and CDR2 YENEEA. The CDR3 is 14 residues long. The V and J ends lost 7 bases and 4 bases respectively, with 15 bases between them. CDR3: CASNNGGPPDTQYF. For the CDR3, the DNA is TGTGCCAGCAATAACGGCGGGCCTCCAGATACGCAGTATTTT.

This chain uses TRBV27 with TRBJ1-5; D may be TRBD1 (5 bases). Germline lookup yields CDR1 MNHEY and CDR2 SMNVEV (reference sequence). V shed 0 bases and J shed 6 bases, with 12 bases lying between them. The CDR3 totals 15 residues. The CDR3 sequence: CASSLSGGFSQPQHF. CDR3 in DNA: TGTGCCAGCAGTTTATCCGGGGGTTTTAGTCAGCCCCAGCATTTT.

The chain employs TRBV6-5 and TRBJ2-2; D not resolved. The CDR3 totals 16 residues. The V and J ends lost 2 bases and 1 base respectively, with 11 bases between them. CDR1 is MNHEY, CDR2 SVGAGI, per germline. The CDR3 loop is CASSYQAGWNTGELFF. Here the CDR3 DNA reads TGTGCCAGCAGTTACCAGGCAGGATGGAACACCGGGGAGCTGTTTTTT.

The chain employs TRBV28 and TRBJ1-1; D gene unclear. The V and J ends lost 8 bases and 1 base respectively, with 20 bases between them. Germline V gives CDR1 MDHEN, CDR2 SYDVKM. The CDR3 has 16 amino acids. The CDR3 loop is CASFGSFSQPNTEAFF. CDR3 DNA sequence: TGTGCCAGCTTCGGGTCCTTTTCCCAACCGAACACTGAAGCTTTCTTT. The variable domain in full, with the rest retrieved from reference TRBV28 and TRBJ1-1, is DVKVTQSSRYLVKRTGEKVFLECVQDMDHENMFWYRQDPGLGLRLIYFSYDVKMKEKGDIPEGYSVSREKKERFSLILESASTNQTSMYLCASFGSFSQPNTEAFFGQGTRLTVV.

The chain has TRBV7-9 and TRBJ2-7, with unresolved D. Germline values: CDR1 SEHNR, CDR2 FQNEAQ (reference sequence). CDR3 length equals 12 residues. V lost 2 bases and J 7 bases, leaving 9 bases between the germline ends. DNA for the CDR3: TGTGCCAGCAGCTTAACCTCGAGGGAGCAGTACTTC. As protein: CASSLTSREQYF.

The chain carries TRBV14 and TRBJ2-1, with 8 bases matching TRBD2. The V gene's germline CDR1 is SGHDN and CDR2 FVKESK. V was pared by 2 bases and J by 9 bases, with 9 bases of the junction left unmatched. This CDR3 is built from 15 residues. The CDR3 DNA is TGTGCCAGCAGCCAAAAGGGACTAGACGGACGTGAGCAGTTCTTC. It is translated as CASSQKGLDGREQFF.

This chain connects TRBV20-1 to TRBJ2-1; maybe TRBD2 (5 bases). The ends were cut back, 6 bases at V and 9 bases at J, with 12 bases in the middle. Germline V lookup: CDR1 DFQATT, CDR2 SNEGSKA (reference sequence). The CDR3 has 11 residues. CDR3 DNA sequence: TGCAGTGCCACTATAGCGAGTGAGCAGTTCTTC. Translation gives CSATIASEQFF.

CDR3 residues: CASSLAGQGSTEQYF. CDR3 in DNA: TGTGCCAGCAGCTTGGCCGGGCAGGGGTCTACCGAGCAGTACTTC. The V and J genes are TRBV5-6 and TRBJ2-7; perhaps TRBD1 as D (6 bases). Per germline, CDR1 SGHDT and CDR2 YYEEEE. The CDR3 has 15 amino acids. Trimming cost V 0 bases and J 6 bases, with 16 bases left between them.

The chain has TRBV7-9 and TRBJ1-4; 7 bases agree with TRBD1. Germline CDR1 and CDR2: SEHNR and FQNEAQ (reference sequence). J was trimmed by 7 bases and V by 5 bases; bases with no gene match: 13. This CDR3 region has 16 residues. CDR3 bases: TGTGCCAGCAGCCCCCCCTTAGACAGGGATTCTGAAAAACTGTTTTTT. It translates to CASSPPLDRDSEKLFF. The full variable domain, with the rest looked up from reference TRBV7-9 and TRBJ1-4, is DTGVSQNPRHKITKRGQNVTFRCDPISEHNRLYWYRQTLGQGPEFLTYFQNEAQLEKSRLLSDRFSAERPKGSFSTLEIQRTEQGDSAMYLCASSPPLDRDSEKLFFGSGTQLSVL.

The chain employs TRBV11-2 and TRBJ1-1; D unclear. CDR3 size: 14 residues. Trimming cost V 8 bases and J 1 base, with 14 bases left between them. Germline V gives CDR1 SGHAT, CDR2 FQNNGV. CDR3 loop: CASGPARGNTEAFF. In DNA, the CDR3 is TGTGCCAGCGGACCGGCGCGGGGGAACACTGAAGCTTTCTTT.

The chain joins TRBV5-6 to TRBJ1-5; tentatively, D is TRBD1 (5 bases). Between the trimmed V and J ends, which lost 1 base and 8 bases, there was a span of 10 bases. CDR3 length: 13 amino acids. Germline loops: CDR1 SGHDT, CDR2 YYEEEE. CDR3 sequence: CASSLNGAEPQHF. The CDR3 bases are TGTGCCAGCAGCTTGAATGGGGCAGAGCCCCAGCATTTT.

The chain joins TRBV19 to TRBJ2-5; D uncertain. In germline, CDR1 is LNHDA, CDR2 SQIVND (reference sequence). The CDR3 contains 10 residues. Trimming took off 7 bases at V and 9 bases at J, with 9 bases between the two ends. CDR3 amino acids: CASTSVAQYF. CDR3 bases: TGTGCCAGTACGTCGGTCGCCCAGTACTTC. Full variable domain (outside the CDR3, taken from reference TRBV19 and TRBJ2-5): DGGITQSPKYLFRKEGQNVTLSCEQNLNHDAMYWYRQDPGQGLRLIYYSQIVNDFQKGDIAEGYSVSREKKESFPLTVTSAQKNPTAFYLCASTSVAQYFGPGTRLLVL.

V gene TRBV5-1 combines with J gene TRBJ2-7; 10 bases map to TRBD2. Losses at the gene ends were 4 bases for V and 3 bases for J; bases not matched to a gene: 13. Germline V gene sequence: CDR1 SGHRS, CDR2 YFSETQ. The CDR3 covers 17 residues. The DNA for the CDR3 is TGCGCCAGCAGCCCCCCAAGAAGGACTAGCGGCTTCTACGAGCAGTACTTC. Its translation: CASSPPRRTSGFYEQYF. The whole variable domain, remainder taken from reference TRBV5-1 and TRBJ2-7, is KAGVTQTPRYLIKTRGQQVTLSCSPISGHRSVSWYQQTPGQGLQFLFEYFSETQRNKGNFPGRFSGRQFSNSRSEMNVSTLELGDSALYLCASSPPRRTSGFYEQYFGPGTRLTVT.

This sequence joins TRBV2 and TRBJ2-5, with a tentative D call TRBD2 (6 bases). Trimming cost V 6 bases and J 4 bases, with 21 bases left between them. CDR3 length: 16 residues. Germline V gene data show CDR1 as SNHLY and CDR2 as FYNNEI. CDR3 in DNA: TGTGCCAGCAGCTTGGGGAGGTTTAGGGACGCAGAGACCCAGTACTTC. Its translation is CASSLGRFRDAETQYF.

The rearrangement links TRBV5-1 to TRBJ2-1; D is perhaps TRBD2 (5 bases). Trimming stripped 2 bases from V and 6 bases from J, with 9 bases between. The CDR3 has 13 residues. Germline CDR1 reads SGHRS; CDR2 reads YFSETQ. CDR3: CASSFQGSNEQFF. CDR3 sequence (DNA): TGCGCCAGCAGCTTCCAAGGGAGCAATGAGCAGTTCTTC.

The CDR3 protein is CASTTRRGDTQYF. DNA for the CDR3: TGTGCCAGCACTACTAGGAGGGGAGATACGCAGTATTTT. The chain carries TRBV13 and TRBJ2-3, with TRBD2 as a possible D gene (6 bases). This CDR3 is 13 amino acids long. Trimming shortened V by 7 bases and J by 5 bases, and 13 bases separated the two germline ends. Germline-derived CDR1 and CDR2 are PRHDT and FYEKMQ (reference sequence).

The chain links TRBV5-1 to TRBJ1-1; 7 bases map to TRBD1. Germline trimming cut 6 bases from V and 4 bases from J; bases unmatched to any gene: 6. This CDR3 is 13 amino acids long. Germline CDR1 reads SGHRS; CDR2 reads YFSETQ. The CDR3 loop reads CASTLQGGTEAFF. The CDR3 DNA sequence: TGCGCCAGCACCCTCCAGGGGGGCACTGAAGCTTTCTTT.

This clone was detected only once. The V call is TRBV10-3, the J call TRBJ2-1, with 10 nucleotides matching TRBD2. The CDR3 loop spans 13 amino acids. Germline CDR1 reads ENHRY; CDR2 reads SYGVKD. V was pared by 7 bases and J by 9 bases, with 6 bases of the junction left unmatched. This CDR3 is CAIKSGRAGEQFF. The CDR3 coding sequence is TGTGCCATCAAGAGCGGGAGGGCTGGTGAGCAGTTCTTC.